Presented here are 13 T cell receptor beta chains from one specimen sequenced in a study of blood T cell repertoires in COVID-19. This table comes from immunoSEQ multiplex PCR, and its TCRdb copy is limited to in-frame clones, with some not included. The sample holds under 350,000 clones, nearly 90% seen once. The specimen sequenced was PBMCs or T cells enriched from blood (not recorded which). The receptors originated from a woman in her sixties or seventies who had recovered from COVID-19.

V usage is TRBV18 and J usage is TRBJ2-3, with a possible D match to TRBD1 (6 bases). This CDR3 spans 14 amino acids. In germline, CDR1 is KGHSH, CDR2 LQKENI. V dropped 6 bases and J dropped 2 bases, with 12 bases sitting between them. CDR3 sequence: CASSSYRDTDTQYF. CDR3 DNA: TGTGCCAGCTCGTCTTACAGGGACACAGATACGCAGTATTTT.

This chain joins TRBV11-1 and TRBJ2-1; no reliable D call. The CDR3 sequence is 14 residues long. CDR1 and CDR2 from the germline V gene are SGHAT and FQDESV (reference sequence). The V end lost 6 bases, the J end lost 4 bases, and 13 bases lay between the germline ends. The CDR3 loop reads CASRPSIAYNEQFF. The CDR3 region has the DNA TGTGCCAGCAGACCTTCTATAGCTTACAATGAGCAGTTCTTC. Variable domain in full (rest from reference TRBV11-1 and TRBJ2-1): EAEVAQSPRYKITEKSQAVAFWCDPISGHATLYWYRQILGQGPELLVQFQDESVVDDSQLPKDRFSAERLKGVDSTLKIQPAELGDSAMYLCASRPSIAYNEQFFGPGTRLTVL.

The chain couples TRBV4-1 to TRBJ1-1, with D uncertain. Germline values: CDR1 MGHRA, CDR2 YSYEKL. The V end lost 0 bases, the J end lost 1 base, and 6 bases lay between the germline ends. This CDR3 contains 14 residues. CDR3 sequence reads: CASSQDRTNTEAFF. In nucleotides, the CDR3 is TGCGCCAGCAGCCAAGACAGAACGAACACTGAAGCTTTCTTT.

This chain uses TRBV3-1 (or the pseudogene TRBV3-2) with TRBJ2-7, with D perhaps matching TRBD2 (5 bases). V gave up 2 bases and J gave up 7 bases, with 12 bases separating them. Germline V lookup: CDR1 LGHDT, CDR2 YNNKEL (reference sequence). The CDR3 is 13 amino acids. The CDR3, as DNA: TGTGCCAGCAGCCAAAGTCCTGGCGGGGAGCAGTACTTC. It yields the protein CASSQSPGGEQYF.

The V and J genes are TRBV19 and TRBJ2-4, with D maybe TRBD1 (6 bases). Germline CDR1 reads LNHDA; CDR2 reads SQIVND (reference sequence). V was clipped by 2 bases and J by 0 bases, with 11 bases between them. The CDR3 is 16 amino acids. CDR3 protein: CASSIWDTLAKNIQYF. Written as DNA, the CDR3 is TGTGCCAGTAGTATATGGGACACCCTAGCCAAAAACATTCAGTACTTC.

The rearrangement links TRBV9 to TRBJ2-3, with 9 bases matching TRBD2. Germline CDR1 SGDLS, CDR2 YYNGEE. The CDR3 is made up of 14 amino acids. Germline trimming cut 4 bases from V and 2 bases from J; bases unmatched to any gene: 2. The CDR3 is CASSRGGDTDTQYF. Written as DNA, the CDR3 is TGTGCCAGCAGCCGCGGGGGGGACACAGATACGCAGTATTTT.

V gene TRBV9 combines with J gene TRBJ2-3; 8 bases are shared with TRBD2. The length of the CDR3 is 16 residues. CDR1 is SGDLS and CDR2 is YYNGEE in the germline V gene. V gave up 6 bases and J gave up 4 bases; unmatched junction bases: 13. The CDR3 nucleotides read TGTGCCAGCACAAAGGCCGGGACTAGTGGCGCAGATACGCAGTATTTT. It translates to CASTKAGTSGADTQYF.

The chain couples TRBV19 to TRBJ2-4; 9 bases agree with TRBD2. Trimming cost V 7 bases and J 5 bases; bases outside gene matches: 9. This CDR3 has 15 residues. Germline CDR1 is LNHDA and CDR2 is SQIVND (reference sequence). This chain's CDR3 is CASTPFSGRENIQYF. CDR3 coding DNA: TGTGCCAGTACCCCTTTTAGCGGGAGAGAAAACATTCAGTACTTC.

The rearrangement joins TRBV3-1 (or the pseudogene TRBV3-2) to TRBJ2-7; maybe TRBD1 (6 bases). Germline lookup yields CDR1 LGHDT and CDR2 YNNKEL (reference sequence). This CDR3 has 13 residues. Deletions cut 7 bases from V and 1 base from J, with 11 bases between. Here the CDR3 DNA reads TGTGCCAGCAAAATACAGGGATCCTACGAGCAGTACTTC. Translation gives CASKIQGSYEQYF.

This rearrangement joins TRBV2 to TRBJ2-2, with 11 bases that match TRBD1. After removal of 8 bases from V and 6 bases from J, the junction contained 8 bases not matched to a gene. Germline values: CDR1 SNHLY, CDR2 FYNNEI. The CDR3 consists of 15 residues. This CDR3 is CASRDRGQGAGELFF. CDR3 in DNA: TGTGCCAGCCGGGACCGGGGACAGGGGGCCGGGGAGCTGTTTTTT. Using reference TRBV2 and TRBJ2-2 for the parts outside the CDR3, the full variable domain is EPEVTQTPSHQVTQMGQEVILRCVPISNHLYFYWYRQILGQKVEFLVSFYNNEISEKSEIFDDQFSVERPDGSNFTLKIRSTKLEDSAMYFCASRDRGQGAGELFFGEGSRLTVL.

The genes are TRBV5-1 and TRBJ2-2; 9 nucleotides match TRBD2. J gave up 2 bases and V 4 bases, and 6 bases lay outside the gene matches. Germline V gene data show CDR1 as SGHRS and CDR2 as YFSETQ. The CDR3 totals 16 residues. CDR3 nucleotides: TGCGCCAGCAGCAACCTAGCGGGGCTTAACACCGGGGAGCTGTTTTTT. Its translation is CASSNLAGLNTGELFF.

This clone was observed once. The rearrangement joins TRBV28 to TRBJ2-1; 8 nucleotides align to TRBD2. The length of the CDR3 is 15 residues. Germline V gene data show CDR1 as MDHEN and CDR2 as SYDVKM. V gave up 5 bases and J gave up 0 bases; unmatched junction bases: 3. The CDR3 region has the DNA TGTGCCAGCAGTCCTAGCGGGTTCTCCTACAATGAGCAGTTCTTC. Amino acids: CASSPSGFSYNEQFF.

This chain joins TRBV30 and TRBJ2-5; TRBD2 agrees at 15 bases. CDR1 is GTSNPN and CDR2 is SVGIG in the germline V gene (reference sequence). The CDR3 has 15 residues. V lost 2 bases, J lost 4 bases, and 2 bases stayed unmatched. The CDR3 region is CAWSRGLAGGETQYF. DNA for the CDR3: TGTGCCTGGAGTAGGGGACTAGCGGGGGGAGAGACCCAGTACTTC.